These T cell receptor beta chains were read from a single sample in a study of CD8+ T cells in alopecia areata. Profiling relied on immunoSEQ multiplex PCR, and the TCRdb table lists in-frame clones only, not all of them. In the table there are more than 95,000 clones, roughly 55% of which are singletons. The sequencing here drew on CD4+ T cells sorted from blood, taken at week 4, from a patient treated with tofacitinib. These receptors were collected from a human donor with alopecia areata. CDR3s include the opening cysteine and the closing phenylalanine or tryptophan. A D gene is named only where the DNA matches it firmly. Clone size is shown for a subset of rows, as once, few, many or a class of expanded clone.

>TRBJ1-5|TRBV4-1|few|NA
TGCGCCAGCAGCCAAGAACAAGTTAGGGGACAGCCCCAGCATTTT
CASSQEQVRGQPQHF
>TRBJ2-3|TRBV4-3|NA|TRBD1
TGCGCCAGCAGCCAGTCGACAGGGCCCCCAGATACGCAGTATTTT
CASSQSTGPPDTQYF
>TRBJ2-1|TRBV7-8|few|NA
TGTGCCAGCAGCTTAGGAGGCTACTCCCATGAGCAGTTCTTC
CASSLGGYSHEQFF
>TRBJ2-3|TRBV14|few|NA
TGTGCCAGCAGCCGCCAGGGCTTTGATACGCAGTATTTT
CASSRQGFDTQYF
>TRBJ1-3|TRBV30|NA|NA
TGTGCCTGGAGTAGAACAGGGAATTCTGGAAACACCATATATTTT
CAWSRTGNSGNTIYF
>TRBJ1-1|TRBV6-6|NA|TRBD1
TGTGCCAGCAGGCGAGAGACAGGGGGGACTGAAGCTTTCTTT
CASRRETGGTEAFF
>TRBJ1-1|TRBV7-2|NA|NA
TGTGCCAGCAGCCCGTACAAGGGACAGAACACTGAAGCTTTCTTT
CASSPYKGQNTEAFF
>TRBJ2-2|TRBV5-1|NA|NA
TGCGCCAGCAGCTTGGACGGGTCCGGGGAGCTGTTTTTT
CASSLDGSGELFF
>TRBJ2-2|TRBV29-1|NA|TRBD2
TGCAGCGGGCAAGCGGCGGGAGGGAGTACCGGGGAGCTGTTTTTT
CSGQAAGGSTGELFF
>TRBJ1-2|TRBV27|NA|NA
TGTGCCAGCAGTTTACCGGGGAATGGGGGCTACACCTTC
CASSLPGNGGYTF
>TRBJ2-5|TRBV15|once|NA
TGTGCCACCAGCAGAGATCCCCGGGAGACCCAGTACTTC
CATSRDPRETQYF
>TRBJ2-4|TRBV9|few|NA
TGTGCCAGCAGCGTAGCTACGCAGGGCGCTCAGTACTTC
CASSVATQGAQYF
>TRBJ2-1|TRBV30|NA|NA
TGTGCCTGGAGTGTACGCGGGACTTTCCAGTTCTTC
CAWSVRGTFQFF
>TRBJ2-5|TRBV28|NA|TRBD1
TGTGCCAGCAGTTTAGACAGGGCGTACCAAGAGACCCAGTACTTC
CASSLDRAYQETQYF
>TRBJ2-5|TRBV9|NA|TRBD2
TGTGCCAGCAGTGGGGGACTAGCGGGGCCCGGGACCCAGTACTTC
CASSGGLAGPGTQYF
>TRBJ1-5|TRBV30|NA|NA
TGTGCCTGGAGTGTAGGGCCAGGCGGCAATCAGCCCCAGCATTTT
CAWSVGPGGNQPQHF
>TRBJ2-3|TRBV28|NA|NA
TGTGCCAGCAGTTTCGGCGCACGGGAGTATTTT
CASSFGAREYF
>TRBJ2-5|TRBV29-1|few|NA
TGCAGCGTTGAACAGGGGACTTGGGAGACCCAGTACTTC
CSVEQGTWETQYF
>TRBJ2-5|TRBV7-2|NA|NA
TGTGCCACCCAGAGAGTGGGGGCCCCCCAAGAGACCCAGTACTTC
CATQRVGAPQETQYF
>TRBJ2-7|TRBV7-2|NA|NA
TGTGCCAGCAGCTTAGCTGCCGGCCAGGATTACGAGCAGTACTTC
CASSLAAGQDYEQYF
>TRBJ2-1|TRBV7-6|NA|NA
TGTGCCAGCAGCTTAGGTCGGGTCCTCTACAATGAGCAGTTCTTC
CASSLGRVLYNEQFF